One TCR beta chain is described in this entry. The sample comes from a study of blood T cell repertoires in COVID-19. The overall study: Samples came from the United States, Italy and Spain, spanning acute and convalescent COVID-19. PBMCs, B-cell-depleted T cells, or T cells provided the cDNA or gDNA that made up the material.

Original processing notes: The authors estimated nucleated cell counts from reference gene primer amplification. Sequencing was performed with immunoSEQ multiplex PCR; in TCRdb, only in-frame clones are kept and a portion is missing. That table furnishes V, J and clone size, whereas the DNA furnished D and trimming. The table includes tens of thousands of clones, 65% to 80% detected once. Trimming stripped 7 bases from V and 1 base from J, with 12 bases between. Germline-derived CDR1 and CDR2 are MNHNY and SVGAGI (reference sequence). The CDR3 has 14 amino acids. Enrolment of Seattle patients took place during active infection, and they were followed longitudinally.

Specimen: peripheral blood. V and J are TRBV6-6 and TRBJ2-3, with a weak D call TRBD1 (6 bases). This sequence originates from a man aged 25 to 40 with COVID-19, enrolled during active disease. The CDR3 protein is CASTEQGRTDTQYF. DNA for the CDR3: TGTGCCAGCACTGAACAGGGTCGCACAGATACGCAGTATTTT.